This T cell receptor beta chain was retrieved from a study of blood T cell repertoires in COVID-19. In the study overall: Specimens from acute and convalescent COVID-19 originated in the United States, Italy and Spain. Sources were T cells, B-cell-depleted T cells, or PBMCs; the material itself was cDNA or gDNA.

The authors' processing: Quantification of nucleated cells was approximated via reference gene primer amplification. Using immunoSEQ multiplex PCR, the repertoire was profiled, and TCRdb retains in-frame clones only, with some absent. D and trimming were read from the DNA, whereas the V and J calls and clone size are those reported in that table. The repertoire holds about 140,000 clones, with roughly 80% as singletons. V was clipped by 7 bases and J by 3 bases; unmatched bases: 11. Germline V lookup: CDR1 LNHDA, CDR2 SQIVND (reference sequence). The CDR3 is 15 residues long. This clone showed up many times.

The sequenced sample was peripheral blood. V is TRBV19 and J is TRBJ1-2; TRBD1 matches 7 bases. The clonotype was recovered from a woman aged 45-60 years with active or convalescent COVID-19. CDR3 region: CASKFLQGVDYGYTF. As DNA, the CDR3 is TGTGCCAGTAAATTCCTTCAGGGGGTCGACTATGGCTACACCTTC.